Each of the 7 T cell receptor beta chains below was sequenced from the same sample in a study of Tregs in tolerant kidney transplant recipients. The protocol was immunoSEQ multiplex PCR, while the TCRdb copy is restricted to in-frame clones and leaves out a portion. The specimen's table records about 52,000 clones. Source: CD4+ T cells from blood, taken before the transplant. The source of these receptors is a human donor who received a combined kidney and bone marrow transplant.

Remarks on this clone: The CDR3 extends 3 residues past the end of the read, so its final part is completed from the germline J gene. J is TRBJ1-1 and V is TRBV18; D is ambiguous. Germline-derived CDR1 and CDR2 are KGHSH and LQKENI. The CDR3 consists of 14 residues. Between the trimmed V and J ends, which lost 5 bases and 2 bases, there was a span of 12 bases. Incomplete CDR3 DNA: TGTGCCAGCTCATCACAATCCCGTAACACTGAA. It encodes CASSSQSRNTE. The complete CDR3 protein is CASSSQSRNTEAFF.

Regarding this clone: The read finishes 3 residues shy of the CDR3 end, and the germline J gene is used to complete it. The chain combines TRBV7-2 with TRBJ2-2; 8 nucleotides line up with TRBD2. The CDR3 loop spans 14 amino acids. Trimming removed 6 bases from V and 5 bases from J; junction bases left unmatched: 5. Germline CDR1 reads SGHTA; CDR2 reads FQGNSA. The DNA read from the CDR3 is TGTGCCAGCAGGGGCGGGGGGTTGACCGGGGAG. Translated, it gives CASRGGGLTGE. The entire CDR3 sequence reads CASRGGGLTGELFF.

The sequenced part of the CDR3 DNA is TGCGCCAGCAGCTCCAATTCAGGCATGAACACTGAA. This encodes CASSSNSGMNTE. From start to end, the CDR3 is CASSSNSGMNTEAFF. J is TRBJ1-1 and V is TRBV5-1; D call uncertain. The missing CDR3 end, 3 residues past where the read stops, is filled in from the germline J gene. V was cut by 3 bases and J by 0 bases, with 12 bases left in between. The CDR3 length is 15 residues. CDR1 is SGHRS, CDR2 YFSETQ, per germline. Full variable domain (outside the CDR3, taken from reference TRBV5-1 and TRBJ1-1): KAGVTQTPRYLIKTRGQQVTLSCSPISGHRSVSWYQQTPGQGLQFLFEYFSETQRNKGNFPGRFSGRQFSNSRSEMNVSTLELGDSALYLCASSSNSGMNTEAFFGQGTRLTVV.

A remark on this clone: Sequencing ends 3 residues short of the CDR3 end; the germline J gene provides the rest. The chain combines TRBV19 with TRBJ2-7; D is perhaps TRBD1 (5 bases). Germline V CDR1 and CDR2: LNHDA, SQIVND (reference sequence). The CDR3 spans 14 residues. With 7 bases removed from V and 2 bases from J, the gap between germline ends came to 15 bases. CDR3 bases read: TGTGCCAGTACCCCGACAGCCACTACCTACGAG. This gives the protein CASTPTATTYE. The CDR3 in full is CASTPTATTYEQYF.

As to this clone: Coverage ceases 3 residues before the CDR3 finishes, and the germline J gene fills in the end. V usage is TRBV7-9 and J usage is TRBJ2-7; a weak D match, TRBD1 (6 bases). This CDR3 has 15 amino acids. The V end lost 8 bases, the J end lost 6 bases, and 23 bases lay between the germline ends. Per germline, CDR1 SEHNR and CDR2 FQNEAQ (reference sequence). The CDR3 DNA, read in part, is TGTGCCAGCCAAGCTGGGGGCCCTTCTGCTCCCGAG. It yields the protein CASQAGGPSAPE. The full-length CDR3 reads as CASQAGGPSAPEQYF.

On this clone: The germline gene is not matched at one end of the junction; a read error may be the cause. The read falls 3 residues short of the CDR3 end, and the missing part is taken from the germline J gene. The chain employs TRBV5-1 and TRBJ1-2; 8 nucleotides line up with TRBD1. Per the germline V gene, CDR1 is SGHRS and CDR2 is YFSETQ. The CDR3 length is 15 residues. Partial CDR3 DNA: TGCGCCAGCAGATTGGATCGGGACAGGCACTATGGC. Translation: CASRLDRDRHYG. The CDR3 in full is CASRLDRDRHYGYTF. Full variable domain (rest looked up from reference TRBV5-1 and TRBJ1-2): KAGVTQTPRYLIKTRGQQVTLSCSPISGHRSVSWYQQTPGQGLQFLFEYFSETQRNKGNFPGRFSGRQFSNSRSEMNVSTLELGDSALYLCASRLDRDRHYGYTFGSGTRLTVV.

Regarding this clone: The DNA ends 3 residues before the CDR3 does, and the rest of the CDR3 is filled in from the germline J gene. This sequence joins TRBV2 and TRBJ1-3; the match to TRBD1 covers 9 bases. V lost 4 bases and J lost 7; bases outside the gene matches: 8. The length of the CDR3 is 15 residues. Looked up from germline, CDR1 is SNHLY and CDR2 is FYNNEI. The part of the CDR3 DNA that was read is TGTGCCAGCAGTGTTGTACAGGGGGCTAGGAACACC. Its translation is CASSVVQGARNT. The CDR3 in full is CASSVVQGARNTIYF.